This T cell receptor beta chain was found in a study of ipilimumab plus nivolumab after autologous stem cell transplantation. Sequencing was performed with immunoSEQ multiplex PCR; in TCRdb, only in-frame clones are kept and a portion is missing. The table has approximately 84,000 clones, about 83% seen once. The V segment lost 3 bases and the J segment 9 bases; nucleotides outside the gene matches: 7. This CDR3 has 14 residues. Germline lookup yields CDR1 ENHRY and CDR2 SYGVKD. J is TRBJ2-1 and V is TRBV10-3; 8 bases agree with TRBD2. Sequenced here: PBMCs, sampled in a trial of ipilimumab plus nivolumab as post-transplant consolidation. The sequence derives from a male donor with diffuse large B-cell lymphoma. CDR3 DNA sequence: TGTGCCATCAGTGACTCGGGGGGGCAGCTTGAGCAGTTCTTC. Translating it yields CAISDSGGQLEQFF.